This TCR beta chain was documented in a study of blood T cell repertoires in COVID-19. The assay was immunoSEQ multiplex PCR, and TCRdb's table has in-frame clones only and misses some. The table shows some 190,000 clones, with approximately 80% occurring only once. This clone occurred a few times. V lost 5 bases, J lost 4 bases, and 10 bases stayed unmatched. CDR3 length: 16 amino acids. Germline V lookup: CDR1 MGHDK, CDR2 SYGVNS. The sample taken for sequencing was PBMCs or T cells enriched from blood (not recorded which). The source is a man in his 60s who had been exposed to COVID-19. The rearrangement uses TRBV25-1 and TRBJ1-2, with 10 positions matching TRBD1. The CDR3, as DNA: TGTGCCAGCAGTCCCAGGTGGGACAGGGGCCTCTATGGCTACACCTTC. Its translation is CASSPRWDRGLYGYTF.